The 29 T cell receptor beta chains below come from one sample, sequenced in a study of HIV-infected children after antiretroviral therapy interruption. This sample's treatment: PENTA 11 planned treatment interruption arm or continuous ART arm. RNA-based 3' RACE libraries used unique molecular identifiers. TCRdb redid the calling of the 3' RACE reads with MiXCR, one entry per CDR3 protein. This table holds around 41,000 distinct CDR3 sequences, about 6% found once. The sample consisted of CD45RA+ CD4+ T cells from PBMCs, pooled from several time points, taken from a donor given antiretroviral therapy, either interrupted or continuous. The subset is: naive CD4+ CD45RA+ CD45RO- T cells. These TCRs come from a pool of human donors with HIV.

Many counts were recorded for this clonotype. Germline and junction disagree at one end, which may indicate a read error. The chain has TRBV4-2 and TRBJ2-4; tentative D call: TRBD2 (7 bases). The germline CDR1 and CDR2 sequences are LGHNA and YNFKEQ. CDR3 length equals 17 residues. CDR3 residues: CASSQDWGGASQNTLYF. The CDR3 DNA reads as TGTGCCAGCAGCCAAGACTGGGGGGGCGCAAGTCAAAACACCTTGTACTTT.

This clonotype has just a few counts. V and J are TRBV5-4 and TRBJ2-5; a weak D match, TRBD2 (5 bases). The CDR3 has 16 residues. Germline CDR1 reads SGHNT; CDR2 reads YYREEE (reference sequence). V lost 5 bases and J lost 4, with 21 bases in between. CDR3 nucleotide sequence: TGTGCCAGCAGTTCGGGAAAAATTGGCGGCGTAGAGACCCAGTACTTC. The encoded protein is CASSSGKIGGVETQYF. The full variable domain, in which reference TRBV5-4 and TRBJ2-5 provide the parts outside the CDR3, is ETGVTQSPTHLIKTRGQQVTLRCSSQSGHNTVSWYQQALGQGPQFIFQYYREEENGRGNFPPRFSGLQFPNYSSELNVNALELDDSALYLCASSSGKIGGVETQYFGPGTRLLVL.

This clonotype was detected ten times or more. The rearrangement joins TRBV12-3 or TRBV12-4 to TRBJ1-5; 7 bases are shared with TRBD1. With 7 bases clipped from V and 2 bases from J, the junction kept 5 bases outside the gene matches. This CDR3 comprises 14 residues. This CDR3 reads CASTNRGGNQPQHF. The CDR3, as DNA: TGTGCCAGCACTAACAGGGGAGGCAATCAGCCCCAGCATTTT.

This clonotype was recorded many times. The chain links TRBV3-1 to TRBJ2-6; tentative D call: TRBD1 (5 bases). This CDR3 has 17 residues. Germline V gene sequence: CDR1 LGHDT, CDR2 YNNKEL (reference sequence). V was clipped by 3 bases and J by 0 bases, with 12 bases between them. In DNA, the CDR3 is TGTGCCAGCAGCCACAGTGCCAGGGTCTCTGGGGCCAACGTCCTGACTTTC. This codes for CASSHSARVSGANVLTF.

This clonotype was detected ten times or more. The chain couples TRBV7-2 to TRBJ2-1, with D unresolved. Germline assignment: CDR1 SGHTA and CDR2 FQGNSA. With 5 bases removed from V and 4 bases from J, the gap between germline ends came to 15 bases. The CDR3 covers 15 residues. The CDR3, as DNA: TGTGCCAGCAGCCGCCGACTGGCTACTTACAATGAGCAGTTCTTC. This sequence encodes CASSRRLATYNEQFF.

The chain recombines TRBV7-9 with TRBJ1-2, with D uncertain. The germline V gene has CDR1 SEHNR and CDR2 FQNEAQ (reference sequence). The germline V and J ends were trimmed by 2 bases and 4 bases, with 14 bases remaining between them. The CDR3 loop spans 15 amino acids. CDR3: CASSLKGGGIYGYTF. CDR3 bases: TGTGCCAGCAGCTTAAAAGGAGGCGGGATCTATGGCTACACCTTC.

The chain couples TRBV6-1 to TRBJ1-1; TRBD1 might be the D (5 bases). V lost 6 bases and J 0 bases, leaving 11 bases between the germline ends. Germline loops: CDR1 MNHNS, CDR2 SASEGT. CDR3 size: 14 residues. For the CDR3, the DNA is TGTGCCAGCAGATCACAGGTGATGAACACTGAAGCTTTCTTT. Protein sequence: CASRSQVMNTEAFF.

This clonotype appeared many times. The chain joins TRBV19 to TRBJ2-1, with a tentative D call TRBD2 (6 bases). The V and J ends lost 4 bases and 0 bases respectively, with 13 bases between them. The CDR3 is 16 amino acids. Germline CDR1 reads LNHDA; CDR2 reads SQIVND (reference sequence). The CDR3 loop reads CASSTSLASSYNEQFF. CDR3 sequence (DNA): TGTGCCAGTAGTACGAGCCTAGCGAGCTCCTACAATGAGCAGTTCTTC. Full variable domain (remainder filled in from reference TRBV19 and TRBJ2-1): DGGITQSPKYLFRKEGQNVTLSCEQNLNHDAMYWYRQDPGQGLRLIYYSQIVNDFQKGDIAEGYSVSREKKESFPLTVTSAQKNPTAFYLCASSTSLASSYNEQFFGPGTRLTVL.

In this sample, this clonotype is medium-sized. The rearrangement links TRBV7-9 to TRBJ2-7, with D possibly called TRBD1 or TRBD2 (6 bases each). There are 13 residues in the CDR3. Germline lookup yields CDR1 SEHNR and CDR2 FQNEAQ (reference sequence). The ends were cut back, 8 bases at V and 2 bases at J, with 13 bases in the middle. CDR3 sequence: CASSAGGPYEQYF. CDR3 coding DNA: TGTGCCAGCTCCGCCGGGGGCCCCTACGAGCAGTACTTC. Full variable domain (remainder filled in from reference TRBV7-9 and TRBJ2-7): DTGVSQNPRHKITKRGQNVTFRCDPISEHNRLYWYRQTLGQGPEFLTYFQNEAQLEKSRLLSDRFSAERPKGSFSTLEIQRTEQGDSAMYLCASSAGGPYEQYFGPGTRLTVT.

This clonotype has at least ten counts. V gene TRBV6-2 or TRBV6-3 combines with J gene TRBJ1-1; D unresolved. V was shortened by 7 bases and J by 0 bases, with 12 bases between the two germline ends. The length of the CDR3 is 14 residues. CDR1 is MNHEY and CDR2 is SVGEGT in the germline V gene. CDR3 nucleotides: TGTGCCAGCATCGGGCTGCGCATGAACACTGAAGCTTTCTTT. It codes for CASIGLRMNTEAFF.

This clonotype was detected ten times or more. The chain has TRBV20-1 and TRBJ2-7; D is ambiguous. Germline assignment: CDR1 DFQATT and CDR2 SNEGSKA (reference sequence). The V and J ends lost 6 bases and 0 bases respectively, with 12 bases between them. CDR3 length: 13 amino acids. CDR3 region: CSARASSSYEQYF. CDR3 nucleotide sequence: TGCAGTGCCCGAGCGTCGAGCTCCTACGAGCAGTACTTC.

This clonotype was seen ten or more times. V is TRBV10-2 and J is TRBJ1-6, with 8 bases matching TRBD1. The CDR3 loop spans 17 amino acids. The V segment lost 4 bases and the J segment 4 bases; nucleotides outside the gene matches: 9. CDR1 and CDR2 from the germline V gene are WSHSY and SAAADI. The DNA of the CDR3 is TGCGCCAGCAGTGTCGGACAGGGAGATTTTTATAATTCACCCCTCCACTTT. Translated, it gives CASSVGQGDFYNSPLHF.

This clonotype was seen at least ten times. The CDR3 spells CASSQAPLGSRTGELFF. The CDR3 DNA sequence: TGCGCCAGCAGCCAAGCCCCATTGGGATCGCGCACCGGGGAGCTGTTTTTT. The J gene is TRBJ2-2, the V gene TRBV4-1; D is ambiguous. Germline assignment: CDR1 MGHRA and CDR2 YSYEKL. The CDR3 contains 17 residues. V was cut by 1 base and J by 4 bases, with 16 bases left in between.

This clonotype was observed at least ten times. In nucleotides, the CDR3 is TGTGCCAGCAGCCCGCCCTGGGGGGGAAATTCACCCCTCCACTTT. It encodes CASSPPWGGNSPLHF. The rearrangement joins TRBV7-2 to TRBJ1-6; the D gene is possibly TRBD1 (5 bases). The CDR3 has 15 amino acids. The germline V gene encodes CDR1 SGHTA and CDR2 FQGNSA. Trimming took 5 bases from V and 7 from J, leaving 15 bases between them.

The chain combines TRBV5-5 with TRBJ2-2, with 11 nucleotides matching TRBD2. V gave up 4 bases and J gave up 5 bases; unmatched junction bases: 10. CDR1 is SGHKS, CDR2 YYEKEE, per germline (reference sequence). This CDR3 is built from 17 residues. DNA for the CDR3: TGTGCCAGCAGCCGAATGCTAGCGGGAGGAGGGACCGGGGAGCTGTTTTTT. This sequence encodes CASSRMLAGGGTGELFF.

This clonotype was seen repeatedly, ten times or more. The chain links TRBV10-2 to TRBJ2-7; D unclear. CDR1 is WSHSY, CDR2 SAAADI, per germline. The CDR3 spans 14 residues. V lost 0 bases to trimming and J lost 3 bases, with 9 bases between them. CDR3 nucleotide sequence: TGCGCCAGCAGTGAGTCGACTGAGATCTACGAGCAGTACTTC. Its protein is CASSESTEIYEQYF.

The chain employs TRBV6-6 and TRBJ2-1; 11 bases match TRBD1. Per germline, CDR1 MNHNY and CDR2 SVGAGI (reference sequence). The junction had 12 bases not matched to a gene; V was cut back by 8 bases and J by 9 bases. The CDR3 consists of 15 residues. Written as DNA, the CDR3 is TGTGCCAGCGGTGAGGGGACAGGGGGACGGGCTGAGCAGTTCTTC. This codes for CASGEGTGGRAEQFF.

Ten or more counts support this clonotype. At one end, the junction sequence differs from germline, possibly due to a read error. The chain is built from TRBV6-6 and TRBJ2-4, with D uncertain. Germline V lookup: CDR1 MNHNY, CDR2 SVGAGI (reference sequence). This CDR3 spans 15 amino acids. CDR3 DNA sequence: TGTGCCAGCGGTGATGACTGGGGTAGTCAAAACACCTTGTACTTT. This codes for CASGDDWGSQNTLYF.

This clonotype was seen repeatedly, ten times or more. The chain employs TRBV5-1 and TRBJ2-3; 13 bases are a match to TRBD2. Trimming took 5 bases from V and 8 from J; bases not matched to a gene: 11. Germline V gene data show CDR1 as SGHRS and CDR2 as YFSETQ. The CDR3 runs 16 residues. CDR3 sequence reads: CASRTTGTSGISTQYF. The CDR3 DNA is TGCGCCAGCAGAACAACCGGGACTAGCGGGATCTCTACGCAGTATTTT.

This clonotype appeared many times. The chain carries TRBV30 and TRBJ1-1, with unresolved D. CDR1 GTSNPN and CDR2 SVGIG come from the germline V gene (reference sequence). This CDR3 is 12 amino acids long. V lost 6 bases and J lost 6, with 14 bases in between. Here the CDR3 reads CACSRGVSEAFF. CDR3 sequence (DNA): TGTGCCTGCTCCCGGGGTGTCTCTGAAGCTTTCTTT.

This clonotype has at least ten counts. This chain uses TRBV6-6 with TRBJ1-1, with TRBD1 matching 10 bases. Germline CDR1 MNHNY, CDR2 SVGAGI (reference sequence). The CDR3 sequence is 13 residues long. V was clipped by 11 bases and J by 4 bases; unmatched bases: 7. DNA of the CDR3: TGTGCCGGACGGGACAGGGGTTCCACTGAAGCTTTCTTT. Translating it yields CAGRDRGSTEAFF.

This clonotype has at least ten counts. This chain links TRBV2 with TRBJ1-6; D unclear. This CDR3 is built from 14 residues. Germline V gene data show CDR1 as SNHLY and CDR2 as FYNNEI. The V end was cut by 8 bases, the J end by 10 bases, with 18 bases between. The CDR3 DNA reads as TGTGCCAGCGCGCCAATCATTATCGTCTCACCCCTCCACTTT. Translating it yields CASAPIIIVSPLHF.

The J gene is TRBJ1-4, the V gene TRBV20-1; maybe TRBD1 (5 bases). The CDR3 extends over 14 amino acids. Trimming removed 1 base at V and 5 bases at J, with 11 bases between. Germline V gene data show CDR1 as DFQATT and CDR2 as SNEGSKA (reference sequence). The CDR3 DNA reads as TGCAGTGCTAGAGCAGACAGCGTAAATGAAAAACTGTTTTTT. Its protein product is CSARADSVNEKLFF.

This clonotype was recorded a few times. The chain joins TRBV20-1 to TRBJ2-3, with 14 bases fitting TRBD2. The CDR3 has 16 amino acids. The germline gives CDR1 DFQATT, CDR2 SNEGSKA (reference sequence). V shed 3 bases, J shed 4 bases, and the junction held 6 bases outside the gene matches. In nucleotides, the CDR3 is TGCAGTGCTAGGAGACTAGCGGGAGGGATCGCAGATACGCAGTATTTT. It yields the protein CSARRLAGGIADTQYF.

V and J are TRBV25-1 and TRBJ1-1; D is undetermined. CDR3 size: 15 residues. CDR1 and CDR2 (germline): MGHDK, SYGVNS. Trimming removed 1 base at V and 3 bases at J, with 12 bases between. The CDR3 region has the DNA TGTGCCAGCAGTGAATGGACGGGAACGCACACTGAAGCTTTCTTT. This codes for CASSEWTGTHTEAFF.

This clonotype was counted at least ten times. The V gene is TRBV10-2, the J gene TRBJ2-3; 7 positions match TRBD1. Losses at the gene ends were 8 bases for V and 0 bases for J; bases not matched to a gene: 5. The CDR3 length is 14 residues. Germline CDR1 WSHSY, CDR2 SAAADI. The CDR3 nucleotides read TGCGCCAGCCTTGACAGGGCCAGCACAGATACGCAGTATTTT. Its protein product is CASLDRASTDTQYF.

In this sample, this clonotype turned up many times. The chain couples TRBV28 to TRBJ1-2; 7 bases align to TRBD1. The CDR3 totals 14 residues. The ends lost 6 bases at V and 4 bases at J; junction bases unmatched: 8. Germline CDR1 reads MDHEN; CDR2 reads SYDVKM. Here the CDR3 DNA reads TGTGCCAGCAGCCTTTCCGGGACAGTCTATGGCTACACCTTC. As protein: CASSLSGTVYGYTF.

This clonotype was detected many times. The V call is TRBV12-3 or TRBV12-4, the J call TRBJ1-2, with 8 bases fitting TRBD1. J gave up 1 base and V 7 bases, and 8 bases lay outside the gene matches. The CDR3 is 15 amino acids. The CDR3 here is CASTRPDRVNYGYTF. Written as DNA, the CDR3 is TGTGCCAGCACCCGACCGGACAGGGTTAACTATGGCTACACCTTC.

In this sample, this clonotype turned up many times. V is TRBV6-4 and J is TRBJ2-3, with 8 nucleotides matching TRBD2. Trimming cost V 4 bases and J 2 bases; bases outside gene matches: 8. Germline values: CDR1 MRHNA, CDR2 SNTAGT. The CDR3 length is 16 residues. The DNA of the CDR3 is TGTGCCAGCAGTGTGGGAGCGGGGGCCACCACAGATACGCAGTATTTT. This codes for CASSVGAGATTDTQYF.